The 17 T cell receptor beta chains in this list originate from one sample, sequenced in a study of T cell responses to AZD1222 COVID-19 vaccine. TCRdb's table, derived via immunoSEQ multiplex PCR, lists solely in-frame clones and lacks some. Of some 140,000 clones detected, about 92% appear once; the ten largest clones hold about 3.2%. This material consisted of peripheral blood, taken on day 0 of AZD1222 vaccination. These receptors originate from an adult in good health.

V is TRBV6-4 and J is TRBJ2-6, with D tentatively TRBD1 (5 bases). The V end was cut by 3 bases, the J end by 0 bases, with 9 bases between. Germline-derived CDR1 and CDR2 are MRHNA and SNTAGT. This CDR3 is built from 16 residues. Here the CDR3 DNA reads TGTGCCAGCAGTGAGTCCAGGGCCTCTGGGGCCAACGTCCTGACTTTC. Protein: CASSESRASGANVLTF.

This clone was seen more than once but under ten times. V gene TRBV7-9 combines with J gene TRBJ2-5, with D unclear. The CDR3 has 13 residues. V lost 3 bases to trimming and J lost 5 bases, with 10 bases between them. CDR1 and CDR2 from the germline V gene are SEHNR and FQNEAQ (reference sequence). CDR3 bases: TGTGCCAGCAGCTTTCGGGCGTCGGAGACCCAGTACTTC. It codes for CASSFRASETQYF.

CDR3 sequence (DNA): TGTGCCAGCAGCTTAGGTTCAGGGTTCTACGAGCAGTACTTC. Translated: CASSLGSGFYEQYF. This chain connects TRBV7-2 to TRBJ2-7; D might be TRBD1 (5 bases). CDR1 and CDR2 (germline): SGHTA, FQGNSA. The V and J ends lost 1 base and 3 bases respectively, with 10 bases between them. The CDR3 is 14 amino acids.

This rearrangement joins TRBV6-5 to TRBJ1-1, with D tentatively TRBD1 (5 bases). The CDR3 is 13 residues long. Per the germline V gene, CDR1 is MNHEY and CDR2 is SVGAGI. The germline V and J ends were trimmed by 5 bases and 6 bases, with 13 bases remaining between them. The CDR3 spells CASSNFRDAEAFF. In DNA form, the CDR3 reads TGTGCCAGCAGTAACTTCCGGGACGCTGAAGCTTTCTTT.

The chain employs TRBV15 and TRBJ1-1; D is unclear. Germline-derived CDR1 and CDR2 are LNHNV and YYDKDF (reference sequence). The CDR3 is made up of 17 amino acids. V lost 2 bases and J lost 5, with 21 bases in between. The CDR3 region is CATSRPFFGKHVTEAFF. CDR3 DNA: TGTGCCACCAGCAGACCTTTTTTCGGGAAGCACGTAACTGAAGCTTTCTTT.

The V and J genes are TRBV19 and TRBJ1-5; the match to TRBD1 covers 10 bases. With V trimmed by 4 bases and J by 2 bases, 5 bases remained unmatched. The CDR3 has 16 residues. Per germline, CDR1 LNHDA and CDR2 SQIVND (reference sequence). The CDR3, as DNA: TGTGCCAGTAGTACGCAGACAGGGGGCGGCAATCAGCCCCAGCATTTT. Translation: CASSTQTGGGNQPQHF.

The sample holds one count of this clone. The rearrangement joins TRBV6-5 to TRBJ2-7; weak D call: TRBD1 (5 bases). Germline CDR1 reads MNHEY; CDR2 reads SVGAGI. The CDR3 loop spans 12 amino acids. The V end was cut by 10 bases, the J end by 5 bases, with 15 bases between. CDR3 nucleotide sequence: TGTGCCACCCTAGGGGTGTACAACGAGCAGTACTTC. It encodes CATLGVYNEQYF.

The CDR3 reads CASSIRQDPTNEKLFF. CDR3 DNA sequence: TGTGCCAGCTCAATCCGACAGGATCCAACTAATGAAAAACTGTTTTTT. The chain joins TRBV18 to TRBJ1-4; a possible D gene is TRBD1 (6 bases). Trimming left V 5 bases short and J 0 bases short, with 13 bases between. In germline, CDR1 is KGHSH, CDR2 LQKENI. CDR3 size: 16 residues.

This clone occurred once. The chain carries TRBV2 and TRBJ2-1, with 11 bases aligning to TRBD1. J lost 5 bases, V lost 9 bases, and 15 bases had no gene match. The CDR3 extends over 17 amino acids. Per the germline V gene, CDR1 is SNHLY and CDR2 is FYNNEI. CDR3 protein: CASKSGQGVGYDNEQFF. DNA for the CDR3: TGTGCCAGTAAGTCGGGACAGGGGGTGGGCTACGACAATGAGCAGTTCTTC.

The chain couples TRBV10-3 to TRBJ1-5, with 9 bases matching TRBD1. Trimming cost V 2 bases and J 0 bases; bases outside gene matches: 8. The CDR3 totals 18 residues. The germline V gene encodes CDR1 ENHRY and CDR2 SYGVKD. CDR3: CAISEDRGGPYSNQPQHF. In nucleotides, the CDR3 is TGTGCCATCAGTGAGGACAGGGGGGGACCTTATAGCAATCAGCCCCAGCATTTT.

CDR3 sequence reads: CASSLTGNSPLHF. The CDR3 DNA follows: TGTGCCAGCAGCTTAACGGGGAATTCACCCCTCCACTTT. The chain recombines TRBV7-3 with TRBJ1-6; D remains ambiguous. From germline, CDR1 is SGHTA and CDR2 FQGTGA. The germline V and J ends were trimmed by 0 bases and 7 bases, with 4 bases remaining between them. This CDR3 comprises 13 residues.

The chain uses TRBV11-1 and TRBJ1-3; D ambiguous. Trimming took 5 bases from V and 8 from J, leaving 16 bases between them. This CDR3 contains 14 residues. Germline V gene data show CDR1 as SGHAT and CDR2 as FQDESV (reference sequence). The CDR3 protein is CASSPRVPQDTIYF. The CDR3 DNA follows: TGTGCCAGCAGCCCGCGGGTCCCCCAGGACACCATATATTTT. Combining the CDR3 with reference TRBV11-1 and TRBJ1-3 gives the whole variable domain EAEVAQSPRYKITEKSQAVAFWCDPISGHATLYWYRQILGQGPELLVQFQDESVVDDSQLPKDRFSAERLKGVDSTLKIQPAELGDSAMYLCASSPRVPQDTIYFGEGSWLTVV.

The chain uses TRBV18 and TRBJ2-5; the D gene is possibly TRBD1 (5 bases). CDR1 KGHSH and CDR2 LQKENI come from the germline V gene. V lost 3 bases to trimming and J lost 5 bases, with 16 bases between them. CDR3 length: 15 residues. The CDR3 loop is CASSPRQAKGETQYF. CDR3 DNA sequence: TGTGCCAGCTCACCGAGGCAGGCTAAGGGGGAGACCCAGTACTTC.

The chain joins TRBV12-3 or TRBV12-4 to TRBJ1-1; no clear D gene. The CDR3 sequence is 11 residues long. Between the trimmed V and J ends, which lost 4 bases and 7 bases, there was a span of 7 bases. Here the CDR3 DNA reads TGTGCCAGCAGTTCCCCATTTGAAGCTTTCTTT. It codes for CASSSPFEAFF.

The chain links TRBV27 to TRBJ1-5; D call uncertain. CDR3 length equals 12 residues. The germline V gene has CDR1 MNHEY and CDR2 SMNVEV (reference sequence). The ends were cut back, 1 base at V and 7 bases at J, with 5 bases in the middle. The CDR3 coding sequence is TGTGCCAGCAGTTTATATGGGCAGCCCCAGCATTTT. Amino acid sequence: CASSLYGQPQHF.

The chain is built from TRBV10-3 and TRBJ1-2; TRBD1 agrees at 7 bases. In germline, CDR1 is ENHRY, CDR2 SYGVKD. J gave up 2 bases and V 0 bases, and 6 bases lay outside the gene matches. The CDR3 extends over 16 amino acids. CDR3 sequence: CAISESTGTANYGYTF. Here the CDR3 DNA reads TGTGCCATCAGTGAGTCAACCGGGACAGCCAACTATGGCTACACCTTC.

V usage is TRBV14 and J usage is TRBJ2-1; 8 bases are a match to TRBD2. The CDR3 runs 17 residues. Trimming at V came to 3 bases and at J to 7 bases, leaving 14 bases not matched to a gene. Germline CDR1 is SGHDN and CDR2 is FVKESK. This chain's CDR3 is CASSHLHLGRAGNEQFF. DNA for the CDR3: TGTGCCAGCAGCCACCTTCACCTCGGGAGGGCCGGTAATGAGCAGTTCTTC.